The 4 T cell receptor beta chains listed next were all sequenced from one sample in a study of T cells in Graves' hyperthyroidism and ophthalmopathy. Authors of the study amplified TCR beta CDR3 regions from RNA transcripts. The HTBI primer set drove a first-round RT-PCR of the TCR CDR3. A single record per CDR3 protein comes from TCRdb applying MiXCR to the multiplex PCR reads. The table lists hundreds of thousands of distinct CDR3 sequences, 45% of them singletons. The material sequenced was peripheral blood or thyroid tissue (not recorded which). Receptor source: an adult man with Graves' disease, either hyperthyroidism or ophthalmopathy (not recorded which).

The gene calls are TRBV12-3 or TRBV12-4 and TRBJ1-2; D uncertain. V was pared by 2 bases and J by 8 bases, with 9 bases between. This CDR3 contains 12 residues. In nucleotides, the CDR3 is TGTGCCAGCAGTTTAAGTAAGAGGGGCTACACCTTC. It translates to CASSLSKRGYTF.

A few counts support this clonotype. The rearrangement joins TRBV20-1 to TRBJ2-7; 10 positions match TRBD2. The CDR3 totals 13 residues. Germline V gene data show CDR1 as DFQATT and CDR2 as SNEGSKA (reference sequence). V trimming: 6 bases; J trimming: 3 bases; junction bases outside the gene matches: 5. CDR3 protein: CSASSGSLYEQYF. The CDR3 coding sequence is TGCAGTGCATCTAGCGGGAGTCTCTACGAGCAGTACTTC.

This sequence joins TRBV7-9 and TRBJ2-7; D may be TRBD2 (5 bases). The germline V gene has CDR1 SEHNR and CDR2 FQNEAQ (reference sequence). This CDR3 region has 15 residues. V shed 2 bases and J shed 1 base, with 12 bases lying between them. The CDR3 bases are TGTGCCAGCAGCTTATTTCAAGCGGCTTCCTACGAGCAGTACTTC. It yields the protein CASSLFQAASYEQYF.

This clonotype was counted only a few times. V and J are TRBV20-1 and TRBJ2-7; TRBD2 matches at 7 bases. V lost 3 bases, J lost 3 bases, and 8 bases stayed unmatched. This CDR3 comprises 14 residues. Germline-derived CDR1 and CDR2 are DFQATT and SNEGSKA (reference sequence). The CDR3 nucleotides read TGCAGTGCTAGCTATACGGGGGGTAGCTACGAGCAGTACTTC. This gives the protein CSASYTGGSYEQYF.